This T cell receptor beta chain was retrieved from a study of T-cell reconstitution after alpha-beta-depleted transplantation in children. This clonotype was counted at least ten times. Preparation of the TCRbeta library involved a method that used unique molecular identifiers. From the PCR reads, TCRdb called clonotypes with MiXCR, one entry per CDR3 protein. The sample has 210,000 or so distinct CDR3 sequences, under 13% seen once; the top ten hold roughly 28%. The length of the CDR3 is 13 residues. The germline CDR1 and CDR2 sequences are DFQATT and SNEGSKA (reference sequence). Trimming pared 1 base from V and 3 bases from J, leaving 10 bases between.

This sequence originates from a child younger than two with acute myeloid leukemia, due to receive a stem cell transplant. The sequencing here drew on PBMCs, taken before TCRalphabeta/CD19-depleted stem cell transplant. The chain couples TRBV20-1 to TRBJ2-7; D is possibly TRBD1 or TRBD2 (5 bases each). The CDR3: CSARAGTDYEQYF. Here the CDR3 DNA reads TGCAGTGCTAGAGCCGGGACGGACTACGAGCAGTACTTC.